Following are 32 T cell receptor beta chains from one sample sequenced in a study of shared clonotypes between healthy human individuals. Data came from immunoSEQ multiplex PCR; TCRdb stores just in-frame clones and leaves some out. The sample includes roughly 1,600,000 clones, about 98.5% of them seen just once. Sequencing input: naive CD4+ T cells sorted from blood. Subset given: CD45RA+ positively selected. These receptors originate from a man aged 25 to 40 in good health.

In its sample, this clone was seen once. This chain links TRBV10-1 with TRBJ1-1, with D unclear. Germline-derived CDR1 and CDR2 are WNHNN and SYGVQD (reference sequence). The CDR3 loop spans 16 amino acids. The germline V and J ends were trimmed by 3 bases and 3 bases, with 17 bases remaining between them. The CDR3, as DNA: TGCGCCAGCAGTGAATTGGCCGACCCCGGGTACACTGAAGCTTTCTTT. This codes for CASSELADPGYTEAFF.

This rearrangement joins TRBV7-9 to TRBJ1-1, with D perhaps TRBD1 (5 bases). Trimming left V 5 bases short and J 1 base short, with 11 bases between. CDR3 size: 14 residues. Germline V lookup: CDR1 SEHNR, CDR2 FQNEAQ (reference sequence). The CDR3 sequence: CASSRGGGNTEAFF. The DNA for the CDR3 is TGTGCCAGCAGCAGGGGCGGGGGGAACACTGAAGCTTTCTTT.

The chain combines TRBV6-6 with TRBJ1-5; 9 bases match TRBD1. Per germline, CDR1 MNHNY and CDR2 SVGAGI (reference sequence). This CDR3 is 14 amino acids long. V lost 4 bases and J lost 4; bases outside the gene matches: 2. The CDR3 DNA is TGTGCCAGCAGTTTCGGGACAGGGAATCAGCCCCAGCATTTT. Translation: CASSFGTGNQPQHF.

The CDR3 protein is CASSLARGQTTGELFF. The CDR3 coding sequence is TGTGCCAGCAGCTTAGCCCGAGGACAGACCACCGGGGAGCTGTTTTTT. The chain has TRBV11-3 and TRBJ2-2, with D perhaps TRBD1 (6 bases). V was clipped by 1 base and J by 4 bases, with 13 bases between them. Germline lookup yields CDR1 SGHNT and CDR2 YENEEA. CDR3 length equals 16 residues.

With regard to this clone: Distinct nucleotide sequences in the sample also encode this CDR3. V and J are TRBV18 and TRBJ1-1, with 7 nucleotides matching TRBD1. J was trimmed by 1 base and V by 6 bases; bases with no gene match: 5. From germline, CDR1 is KGHSH and CDR2 LQKENI. The CDR3 runs to 14 residues. For the CDR3, the DNA is TGTGCCAGCTCGCCGGGACAGACGAACACTGAAGCTTTCTTT. It encodes CASSPGQTNTEAFF.

The chain combines TRBV11-2 with TRBJ2-7, with 11 bases fitting TRBD1. The J segment lost 3 bases and the V segment lost 2 bases, leaving 12 bases of the junction unmatched. This CDR3 has 18 residues. Per germline, CDR1 SGHAT and CDR2 FQNNGV. The chain's CDR3 is CASSLTFRDRGMNYEQYF. The CDR3 DNA reads as TGTGCCAGCAGCTTAACTTTTCGGGACAGGGGGATGAACTACGAGCAGTACTTC.

The count of this clone is one. The genes are TRBV5-6 and TRBJ1-1; D is unclear. Germline CDR1 SGHDT, CDR2 YYEEEE. The ends were cut back, 2 bases at V and 7 bases at J, with 9 bases in the middle. This CDR3 is 12 amino acids long. CDR3 sequence reads: CASSLRIGEAFF. DNA for the CDR3: TGTGCCAGCAGCTTAAGGATCGGTGAAGCTTTCTTT.

CDR3 residues: CASTEWGLGYEQYF. The CDR3 bases are TGTGCCAGCACCGAGTGGGGTCTTGGCTACGAGCAGTACTTC. The chain combines TRBV7-2 with TRBJ2-7; D remains ambiguous. Between the trimmed V and J ends, which lost 7 bases and 3 bases, there was a span of 16 bases. Looked up from germline, CDR1 is SGHTA and CDR2 is FQGNSA. This CDR3 has 14 residues.

The chain uses TRBV5-1 and TRBJ2-5; no clear D gene. Germline CDR1 SGHRS, CDR2 YFSETQ. The CDR3 length is 13 residues. Trimming stripped 1 base from V and 3 bases from J, with 7 bases between. The CDR3 spells CASSLFTEETQYF. As DNA, the CDR3 is TGCGCCAGCAGCTTGTTCACGGAAGAGACCCAGTACTTC.

The genes are TRBV14 and TRBJ2-1; 10 bases align to TRBD2. V gave up 4 bases and J gave up 8 bases; unmatched junction bases: 11. Germline lookup yields CDR1 SGHDN and CDR2 FVKESK. The length of the CDR3 is 16 residues. In nucleotides, the CDR3 is TGTGCCAGCAGCCCCCTAGCGGGAGCCCCCCCAGATGAGCAGTTCTTC. The encoded protein is CASSPLAGAPPDEQFF.

V gene TRBV5-1 combines with J gene TRBJ2-1, with TRBD2 matching over 8 bases. With 2 bases clipped from V and 0 bases from J, the junction kept 7 bases outside the gene matches. Germline V gives CDR1 SGHRS, CDR2 YFSETQ. CDR3 size: 17 residues. The CDR3 spells CASSFLPAGDSYNEQFF. Written as DNA, the CDR3 is TGCGCCAGCAGCTTTCTCCCAGCGGGAGACTCCTACAATGAGCAGTTCTTC.

This clone was seen only once. DNA for the CDR3: TGCAGCGTCGCCCTAGCGACCTACAATGAGCAGTTCTTC. Translating gives CSVALATYNEQFF. This chain uses TRBV29-1 with TRBJ2-1, with D tentatively TRBD2 (6 bases). Between the trimmed V and J ends, which lost 6 bases and 2 bases, there was a span of 11 bases. From germline, CDR1 is SQVTM and CDR2 ANQGSEA. The CDR3 contains 13 residues.

The chain combines TRBV5-6 with TRBJ2-1; D ambiguous. Germline V gene data show CDR1 as SGHDT and CDR2 as YYEEEE. The CDR3 is made up of 15 amino acids. V was trimmed by 3 bases and J by 6 bases, leaving 16 bases between them. The CDR3 reads CASSSTPQISNEQFF. CDR3 in DNA: TGTGCCAGCAGCTCCACTCCCCAGATATCCAATGAGCAGTTCTTC.

In its sample, this clone was seen once. This rearrangement joins TRBV4-3 to TRBJ2-7, with 8 bases aligning to TRBD1. The V gene end was trimmed by 1 base and the J gene end by 2 bases; junction bases not matched to a gene: 10. CDR3 size: 17 residues. Germline CDR1 and CDR2: LGHNA and YSLEER. The CDR3 reads CASSQVPGGHLPYEQYF. As DNA, the CDR3 is TGCGCCAGCAGCCAAGTCCCAGGGGGCCATCTCCCCTACGAGCAGTACTTC.

The J gene is TRBJ2-7, the V gene TRBV19; D unclear. CDR1 and CDR2 from the germline V gene are LNHDA and SQIVND (reference sequence). There are 14 residues in the CDR3. V was clipped by 5 bases and J by 4 bases, with 15 bases between them. The CDR3 region has the DNA TGTGCCAGTAGTCCCGTGTCGGATACTTACGAGCAGTACTTC. It yields the protein CASSPVSDTYEQYF.

This chain uses TRBV28 with TRBJ1-3; D is uncertain. Per germline, CDR1 MDHEN and CDR2 SYDVKM. The ends were cut back, 8 bases at V and 3 bases at J, with 8 bases in the middle. There are 12 residues in the CDR3. As DNA, the CDR3 is TGTGCCAGCGTAGACTTTGGAAACACCATATATTTT. Translation: CASVDFGNTIYF. The full variable domain, its missing parts supplied by reference TRBV28 and TRBJ1-3, is DVKVTQSSRYLVKRTGEKVFLECVQDMDHENMFWYRQDPGLGLRLIYFSYDVKMKEKGDIPEGYSVSREKKERFSLILESASTNQTSMYLCASVDFGNTIYFGEGSWLTVV.

Turning to this clone: This sample also contains other DNA sequences that code for the same CDR3. CDR3 region: CASREDSYEQYF. In DNA form, the CDR3 reads TGTGCCAGCAGGGAGGACAGCTACGAGCAGTACTTC. The chain links TRBV2 to TRBJ2-7, with D possibly being TRBD1 (6 bases). Germline CDR1 reads SNHLY; CDR2 reads FYNNEI. V was cut by 6 bases and J by 3 bases, with 9 bases left in between. The CDR3 covers 12 residues. Variable domain in full (rest from reference TRBV2 and TRBJ2-7): EPEVTQTPSHQVTQMGQEVILRCVPISNHLYFYWYRQILGQKVEFLVSFYNNEISEKSEIFDDQFSVERPDGSNFTLKIRSTKLEDSAMYFCASREDSYEQYFGPGTRLTVT.

The chain links TRBV18 to TRBJ2-7, with a possible D match to TRBD1 (5 bases). Looked up from germline, CDR1 is KGHSH and CDR2 is LQKENI. This CDR3 region has 15 residues. The V and J ends lost 1 base and 1 base respectively, with 11 bases between them. The CDR3 DNA sequence: TGTGCCAGCTCACCACGGACCAGGGCTTCCTACGAGCAGTACTTC. Amino acids: CASSPRTRASYEQYF.

J is TRBJ2-2 and V is TRBV4-3; D remains ambiguous. Germline V lookup: CDR1 LGHNA, CDR2 YSLEER. Trimming removed 0 bases from V and 0 bases from J, with 11 bases in between. The CDR3 totals 17 residues. CDR3 sequence reads: CASSQDVTPPNTGELFF. The CDR3 DNA sequence: TGCGCCAGCAGCCAAGATGTAACCCCTCCGAACACCGGGGAGCTGTTTTTT.

The chain employs TRBV25-1 and TRBJ2-7; 11 positions match TRBD2. Per germline, CDR1 MGHDK and CDR2 SYGVNS. The CDR3 contains 18 residues. V was pared by 2 bases and J by 3 bases, with 12 bases of the junction left unmatched. Here the CDR3 reads CASSERVSGRAVNYEQYF. DNA for the CDR3: TGTGCCAGCAGTGAACGGGTTAGCGGGAGGGCGGTTAACTACGAGCAGTACTTC.

V usage is TRBV28 and J usage is TRBJ2-7; 9 positions match TRBD1. With 2 bases clipped from V and 3 bases from J, the junction kept 5 bases outside the gene matches. This CDR3 has 15 amino acids. Per the germline V gene, CDR1 is MDHEN and CDR2 is SYDVKM. CDR3 sequence reads: CASSLGGQGDYEQYF. The CDR3, as DNA: TGTGCCAGCAGTTTAGGGGGACAGGGTGACTACGAGCAGTACTTC.

The chain links TRBV7-2 to TRBJ2-5; no reliable D call. The CDR3 length is 15 residues. The V gene lost 7 bases and the J gene lost 4 bases, with 19 bases spanning the gap. Per the germline V gene, CDR1 is SGHTA and CDR2 is FQGNSA. CDR3 protein: CASTSSNGNLETQYF. As DNA, the CDR3 is TGTGCCAGCACCTCCAGTAACGGAAACCTAGAGACCCAGTACTTC.

The chain links TRBV14 to TRBJ1-2; tentative D call: TRBD1 (5 bases). Germline CDR1 and CDR2: SGHDN and FVKESK. The CDR3 spans 14 residues. Trimming took off 1 base at V and 4 bases at J, with 10 bases between the two ends. This CDR3 is CASSQVQGLYGYTF. The CDR3 bases are TGTGCCAGCAGCCAAGTCCAGGGTCTCTATGGCTACACCTTC.

The chain links TRBV6-4 to TRBJ1-2, with D maybe TRBD1 (5 bases). This CDR3 is built from 14 residues. V was cut by 4 bases and J by 3 bases, with 12 bases left in between. Germline CDR1 is MRHNA and CDR2 is SNTAGT. Here the CDR3 DNA reads TGTGCCAGCAGTGTAACAGGTTCCGACTATGGCTACACCTTC. Its protein product is CASSVTGSDYGYTF.

The chain is built from TRBV29-1 and TRBJ2-5; 13 bases are a match to TRBD2. Germline CDR1 SQVTM, CDR2 ANQGSEA. V gave up 7 bases and J gave up 5 bases; unmatched junction bases: 13. There are 16 residues in the CDR3. The chain's CDR3 is CSGPTSGRAVIETQYF. CDR3 coding DNA: TGCAGCGGACCAACTAGCGGGAGGGCCGTGATCGAGACCCAGTACTTC.

The chain recombines TRBV7-9 with TRBJ2-1; 7 bases are a match to TRBD1. The CDR3 is 14 amino acids. Germline assignment: CDR1 SEHNR and CDR2 FQNEAQ (reference sequence). Trimming took 3 bases from V and 3 from J; bases not matched to a gene: 2. This CDR3 is CASSFRDSYNEQFF. As DNA, the CDR3 is TGTGCCAGCAGCTTCCGGGACAGCTACAATGAGCAGTTCTTC.

The chain employs TRBV5-1 and TRBJ2-7; no reliable D call. V lost 3 bases, J lost 5 bases, and 15 bases lay in between. This CDR3 is built from 14 residues. Germline CDR1 SGHRS, CDR2 YFSETQ. CDR3 nucleotide sequence: TGCGCCAGCAGCTCCGCACGGCGACGAGACGAGCAGTACTTC. Protein sequence: CASSSARRRDEQYF.

The sample holds one count of this clone. CDR3 protein: CATSRDVNRGPYEQYF. Here the CDR3 DNA reads TGTGCCACCAGCAGAGATGTGAACAGGGGGCCTTACGAGCAGTACTTC. J is TRBJ2-7 and V is TRBV15, with 9 bases matching TRBD1. After removal of 0 bases from V and 4 bases from J, the junction contained 7 bases not matched to a gene. CDR1 and CDR2 (germline): LNHNV, YYDKDF (reference sequence). The CDR3 spans 16 residues. Full variable domain (missing parts from reference TRBV15 and TRBJ2-7): DAMVIQNPRYQVTQFGKPVTLSCSQTLNHNVMYWYQQKSSQAPKLLFHYYDKDFNNEADTPDNFQSRRPNTSFCFLDIRSPGLGDTAMYLCATSRDVNRGPYEQYFGPGTRLTVT.

Notes on this clone: This sample also contains other DNA sequences that code for the same CDR3. CDR3 DNA: TGTGCCAGTAGTAGGACTGCTAGCACAGATACGCAGTATTTT. It specifies CASSRTASTDTQYF. This sequence joins TRBV19 and TRBJ2-3; D may be TRBD2 (5 bases). Germline V CDR1 and CDR2: LNHDA, SQIVND (reference sequence). This CDR3 contains 14 residues. V was trimmed by 4 bases and J by 0 bases, leaving 8 bases between them.

The chain recombines TRBV27 with TRBJ2-2; TRBD2 matches 13 bases. This CDR3 comprises 18 residues. Losses at the gene ends were 5 bases for V and 5 bases for J; bases not matched to a gene: 11. Germline CDR1 is MNHEY and CDR2 is SMNVEV (reference sequence). The CDR3 loop is CASSPPSRLAGGTGELFF. The CDR3 nucleotides are TGTGCCAGCAGTCCACCCTCAAGACTAGCGGGAGGTACCGGGGAGCTGTTTTTT.

Turning to this clone: The same CDR3 is also encoded by other DNA sequences in this sample. V gene TRBV18 combines with J gene TRBJ2-7; the D gene is possibly TRBD2 (6 bases). CDR1 KGHSH and CDR2 LQKENI come from the germline V gene. V lost 3 bases and J lost 4, with 7 bases in between. The CDR3 is made up of 12 amino acids. The CDR3 sequence: CASSPEGYEQYF. In DNA form, the CDR3 reads TGTGCCAGCTCACCGGAGGGATACGAGCAGTACTTC.

V and J are TRBV11-2 and TRBJ2-1, with 8 bases matching TRBD2. Losses at the gene ends were 1 base for V and 4 bases for J; bases not matched to a gene: 6. Germline values: CDR1 SGHAT, CDR2 FQNNGV. The length of the CDR3 is 16 residues. This CDR3 is CASSLGSGTVYNEQFF. CDR3 bases: TGTGCCAGCAGCTTAGGTAGCGGGACTGTTTACAATGAGCAGTTCTTC.